This TCR beta chain was sequenced during a study of cytomegalovirus exposure and HLA in healthy donors. To note about this clone: What it binds is not known.

The PCR ran on 60 Vbeta and 13 Jbeta primers. Sequenced by immunoSEQ multiplex PCR; TCRdb stores in-frame clones only, minus some. This sample carries fewer than 250,000 clones, roughly four fifths of them seen once, and the ten largest clones take 3.1%. Study-wide findings and caveats: The study carried out a later analysis of TCR beta sequences. It associated 15,000 to 20,000 of them with specific HLA alleles at a false discovery rate of 0.05. The sole available immune exposure information was CMV serostatus. Presence/absence analyses rested on an assumption that sequencing depth was roughly uniform across donors.

The receptor's source is a woman under 40 in good health and CMV-seropositive. Sequencing used PBMCs.

CDR3 protein: CASSDSWQGLRNEQFF. The CDR3 DNA reads TGTGCCAGCAGTGACTCGTGGCAGGGGCTAAGGAATGAGCAGTTCTTC. This chain connects TRBV6-4 to TRBJ2-1, with a tentative D call TRBD1 (6 bases). Germline CDR1 is MRHNA and CDR2 is SNTAGT. The CDR3 runs 16 residues. The V end lost 0 bases, the J end lost 7 bases, and 16 bases lay between the germline ends.